The 11 T cell receptor beta chains presented below share a single source sample, sequenced in a study of blood T cell repertoires in COVID-19. TCRdb's copy holds only in-frame clones and misses some; the assay was immunoSEQ multiplex PCR. The sample lists about 80,000 clones; 75% to 95% were seen once. Sequenced sample: peripheral blood. These receptors came from a woman between 50 and 59 years old in a cohort sampled during active COVID-19.

On this clone: Additional DNA sequences in this sample encode the identical CDR3. The rearrangement links TRBV7-9 to TRBJ1-3; D is undetermined. V was pared by 3 bases and J by 0 bases, with 6 bases between. The CDR3 has 14 residues. Germline-derived CDR1 and CDR2 are SEHNR and FQNEAQ (reference sequence). In nucleotides, the CDR3 is TGTGCCAGCAGCTTGTCGGTCTCTGGAAACACCATATATTTT. The encoded protein is CASSLSVSGNTIYF.

The V and J genes are TRBV19 and TRBJ1-1; 7 bases are a match to TRBD1. Looked up from germline, CDR1 is LNHDA and CDR2 is SQIVND (reference sequence). Unmatched junction bases numbered 14, after V lost 6 bases and J lost 4 bases. This CDR3 has 16 amino acids. The CDR3 bases are TGTGCCAGTAGAATTTCACAGGGGCAGTTGACCACTGAAGCTTTCTTT. Translating gives CASRISQGQLTTEAFF.

The CDR3 sequence: CASSPPDKFRTEQYF. DNA of the CDR3: TGTGCCAGCAGCCCCCCGGACAAGTTCCGTACGGAGCAGTACTTC. The V gene is TRBV13, the J gene TRBJ2-7, with D tentatively TRBD1 (5 bases). Germline CDR1 and CDR2: PRHDT and FYEKMQ (reference sequence). Trimming removed 5 bases from V and 7 bases from J, with 21 bases in between. This CDR3 region has 15 residues.

This rearrangement joins TRBV12-3 or TRBV12-4 to TRBJ2-3; no definite D call. Trimming removed 4 bases from V and 0 bases from J, with 5 bases in between. The CDR3 is made up of 13 amino acids. CDR3: CASSSPSTDTQYF. The CDR3 DNA is TGTGCCAGCAGTTCCCCTAGCACAGATACGCAGTATTTT.

The chain uses TRBV3-1 (or the pseudogene TRBV3-2) and TRBJ1-1; D uncertain. V gave up 1 base and J gave up 5 bases, with 11 bases separating them. The CDR3 has 14 amino acids. In germline, CDR1 is LGHDT, CDR2 YNNKEL (reference sequence). The CDR3 DNA sequence: TGTGCCAGCAGCCAAGCCGTCTCCCTTACTGAAGCTTTCTTT. This sequence encodes CASSQAVSLTEAFF.

The V gene is TRBV5-1, the J gene TRBJ1-4; 8 nucleotides match TRBD1. The V and J ends lost 0 bases and 2 bases, in that order; junction bases with no gene match: 3. There are 16 residues in the CDR3. Germline V gene data show CDR1 as SGHRS and CDR2 as YFSETQ. CDR3 DNA sequence: TGCGCCAGCAGCTTGGCTAGGACAGGGACTAATGAAAAACTGTTTTTT. Residues: CASSLARTGTNEKLFF.

This clone was detected once. V is TRBV10-2 and J is TRBJ2-1; D perhaps matches TRBD2 (6 bases). Germline CDR1 WSHSY, CDR2 SAAADI. Trimming left V 8 bases short and J 3 bases short, with 8 bases between. This CDR3 comprises 12 residues. CDR3 DNA: TGCGCCAGCGGGAGGTACTACAATGAGCAGTTCTTC. Its translation: CASGRYYNEQFF.

The chain uses TRBV6-2 or TRBV6-3 and TRBJ2-2, with a weak D call TRBD2 (6 bases). Germline V CDR1 and CDR2: MNHEY, SVGEGT. V was pared by 2 bases and J by 5 bases, with 21 bases between. The CDR3 has 18 residues. The CDR3 region has the DNA TGTGCCAGCAGTTACCCGAGTGGAGGGAGAGCCCCAACCGGGGAGCTGTTTTTT. This sequence encodes CASSYPSGGRAPTGELFF.

This sequence joins TRBV3-1 (or the pseudogene TRBV3-2) and TRBJ2-3; the match to TRBD1 covers 8 bases. V trimming: 6 bases; J trimming: 2 bases; junction bases outside the gene matches: 1. The CDR3 contains 13 residues. Germline V CDR1 and CDR2: LGHDT, YNNKEL (reference sequence). CDR3 in DNA: TGTGCCAGCAGGCAGGGGGCCACAGATACGCAGTATTTT. This encodes CASRQGATDTQYF.

The chain combines TRBV28 with TRBJ2-7; D is perhaps TRBD2 (5 bases). Trimming took 0 bases from V and 3 from J, leaving 12 bases between them. CDR1 MDHEN and CDR2 SYDVKM come from the germline V gene. This CDR3 spans 15 amino acids. DNA for the CDR3: TGTGCCAGCAGTTTATGGGGAGATACAATCTACGAGCAGTACTTC. Its translation: CASSLWGDTIYEQYF.

The chain links TRBV19 to TRBJ2-3, with a tentative D call TRBD1 (5 bases). This CDR3 has 15 amino acids. The V gene's germline CDR1 is LNHDA and CDR2 SQIVND (reference sequence). Trimming left V 3 bases short and J 0 bases short, with 10 bases between. The CDR3 spells CASSIQGMSTDTQYF. As DNA, the CDR3 is TGTGCCAGTAGTATCCAGGGTATGAGCACAGATACGCAGTATTTT.